The rows below give T cell receptor beta chains drawn from one sample of a study of T-cell memory formation after mild COVID-19. TCRdb analysed the 5' RACE reads with MiXCR anew, one entry per CDR3 protein. In the table there are 260,000 or so distinct CDR3 sequences, approximately 15% of which are singletons. Sequencing was done on a sample of PBMCs or a T cell subset sorted from them (not recorded which). These TCRs come from a man between 18 and 29 years old who had mild COVID-19 (a few samples of this study predate the infection). Cell type and time point are not known. Both conserved end residues are part of each CDR3. The D gene is left open where the match is weak. Rows may omit the clone size; those that give it use once, few, many or a size class.

CDR3 protein | CDR3 DNA | V gene | clone size | D gene | J gene | CDR3 length
CASGLSGATVQPQHF | TGTGCCAGCGGGTTATCAGGGGCGACGGTTCAGCCCCAGCATTTT | TRBV6-5 | - | - | TRBJ1-5 | 15
CASGDTANTEAFF | TGTGCCAGCGGGGACACAGCGAACACTGAAGCTTTCTTT | TRBV7-3 | few | - | TRBJ1-1 | 13
CSDKRGLREFF | TGCAGCGATAAGCGGGGCCTACGCGAGTTCTTC | TRBV29-1 | few | TRBD2 | TRBJ2-1 | 11
CSARGDRGRETQYF | TGCAGTGCTAGAGGGGACAGGGGGCGAGAGACCCAGTACTTC | TRBV20-1 | - | TRBD1 | TRBJ2-5 | 14
CASSQDVGRSAEAFF | TGTGCCAGCAGCCAAGATGTGGGGCGGAGCGCTGAAGCTTTCTTT | TRBV4-2 | many | - | TRBJ1-1 | 15
CSARVANTGELFF | TGCAGTGCTAGAGTTGCGAACACCGGGGAGCTGTTTTTT | TRBV20-1 | - | - | TRBJ2-2 | 13
CASSSGQGGEAFGEKLFF | TGTGCCAGCAGTTCAGGACAGGGTGGTGAAGCTTTCGGTGAAAAACTGTTTTTT | TRBV6-5 | - | TRBD1 | TRBJ1-4 | 18
CASSFRGDGYTF | TGTGCCAGCAGCTTCAGGGGGGATGGCTACACCTTC | TRBV12-3/TRBV12-4 | many | TRBD1 | TRBJ1-2 | 12
CASTLRADDGYTF | TGTGCCAGCACCCTAAGGGCAGACGATGGCTACACCTTC | TRBV7-9 | - | - | TRBJ1-2 | 13
CASSLGAPGTGYYGYTF | TGTGCCAGCAGCTTAGGTGCCCCGGGGACAGGGTACTATGGCTACACCTTC | TRBV7-9 | few | TRBD1 | TRBJ1-2 | 17
CASGGVTQYF | TGTGCTAGTGGAGGTGTGACCCAGTACTTC | TRBV12-5 | - | - | TRBJ2-5 | 10
CATSDALHSSGELFF | TGTGCCACCAGTGACGCTCTACATAGTTCCGGGGAGCTGTTTTTT | TRBV24-1 | few | - | TRBJ2-2 | 15
CASSLRGVENSPLHF | TGTGCCAGCAGTTTACGGGGGGTCGAGAATTCACCCCTCCACTTT | TRBV12-3/TRBV12-4 | - | - | TRBJ1-6 | 15
CSADGTGEQYF | TGCAGCGCTGACGGGACGGGGGAGCAGTACTTC | TRBV29-1 | many | - | TRBJ2-7 | 11
CASSLNQAGSPLHF | TGTGCCAGCAGTTTAAACCAGGCCGGTTCACCCCTCCACTTT | TRBV12-3/TRBV12-4 | - | - | TRBJ1-6 | 14
CASSLAAGGGPQHF | TGTGCCAGCAGCTTAGCGGCGGGAGGAGGGCCCCAGCATTTT | TRBV7-8 | - | - | TRBJ1-5 | 14
CASSYSQGGYGYTF | TGTGCCAGCAGTTACTCGCAGGGGGGCTATGGCTACACCTTC | TRBV6-2/TRBV6-3 | - | TRBD1 | TRBJ1-2 | 14
CASSQDRGFLGANTEAFF | TGTGCCAGCAGCCAAGATAGGGGGTTTTTGGGTGCGAACACTGAAGCTTTCTTT | TRBV14 | - | - | TRBJ1-1 | 18
CASSQRQGGSVGYTF | TGTGCCAGCAGCCAAAGACAGGGAGGATCGGTTGGCTACACCTTC | TRBV3-1 | - | TRBD1 | TRBJ1-2 | 15
CASSVGSQGITEAFF | TGTGCCAGCAGCGTTGGGTCCCAGGGCATTACTGAAGCTTTCTTT | TRBV9 | - | - | TRBJ1-1 | 15
CASTLEGRGETYEQYF | TGCGCCAGCACTCTGGAAGGGCGGGGGGAGACCTACGAGCAGTACTTC | TRBV23-1 | - | TRBD2 | TRBJ2-7 | 16
CASSRGGEKLFF | TGTGCCAGCAGCAGGGGAGGAGAAAAACTGTTTTTT | TRBV7-6 | many | - | TRBJ1-4 | 12
CATSDLKGSSTDTQYF | TGTGCCACCAGTGATTTGAAGGGGAGTAGCACAGATACGCAGTATTTT | TRBV24-1 | few | - | TRBJ2-3 | 16
CASGGGEQETQYF | TGTGCCAGCGGCGGGGGGGAGCAAGAGACCCAGTACTTC | TRBV6-2/TRBV6-3 | few | TRBD2 | TRBJ2-5 | 13
CASSSGQGAIGEQFF | TGTGCCAGCAGCTCGGGACAGGGGGCCATCGGTGAGCAGTTCTTC | TRBV7-2 | - | TRBD1 | TRBJ2-1 | 15
CASSESTPASYQETQYF | TGCGCCAGCAGTGAGTCGACTCCGGCCAGCTACCAAGAGACCCAGTACTTC | TRBV10-1 | few | - | TRBJ2-5 | 17
CASSRRDNEQFF | TGTGCCAGCAGCCGAAGGGACAATGAGCAGTTCTTC | TRBV6-2/TRBV6-3 | - | - | TRBJ2-1 | 12
CASSLRQGQYQPQHF | TGTGCCAGCAGTCTAAGACAGGGTCAGTATCAGCCCCAGCATTTT | TRBV6-6 | - | TRBD1 | TRBJ1-5 | 15
CASSEQSSYNEQFF | TGTGCCAGCAGTGAACAGAGCTCCTACAATGAGCAGTTCTTC | TRBV6-1 | few | - | TRBJ2-1 | 14
CASSQNVATDTQYF | TGCGCCAGCAGCCAGAACGTAGCCACAGATACGCAGTATTTT | TRBV4-1 | - | - | TRBJ2-3 | 14